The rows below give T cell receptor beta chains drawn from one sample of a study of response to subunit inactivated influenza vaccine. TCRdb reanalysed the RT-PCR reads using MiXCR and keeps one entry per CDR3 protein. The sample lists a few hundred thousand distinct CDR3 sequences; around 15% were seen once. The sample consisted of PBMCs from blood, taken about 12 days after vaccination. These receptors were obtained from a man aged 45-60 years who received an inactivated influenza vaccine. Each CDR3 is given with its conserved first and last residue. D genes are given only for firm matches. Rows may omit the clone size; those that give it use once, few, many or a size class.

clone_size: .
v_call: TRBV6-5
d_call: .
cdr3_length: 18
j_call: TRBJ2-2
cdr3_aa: CASSYTSRGTSNTGELFF
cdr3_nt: TGTGCCAGCAGTTACACTAGCCGGGGTACGTCGAACACCGGGGAGCTGTTTTTT

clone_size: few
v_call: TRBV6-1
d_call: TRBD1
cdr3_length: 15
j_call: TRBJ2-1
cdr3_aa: CASSTGGLSYNEQFF
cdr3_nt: TGTGCCAGCAGTACAGGGGGCCTCTCCTACAATGAGCAGTTCTTC

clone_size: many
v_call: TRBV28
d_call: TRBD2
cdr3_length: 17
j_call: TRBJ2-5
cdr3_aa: CASSTHFSGGAGETQYF
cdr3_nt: TGTGCCAGCAGTACCCACTTTAGCGGGGGGGCCGGGGAGACCCAGTACTTC

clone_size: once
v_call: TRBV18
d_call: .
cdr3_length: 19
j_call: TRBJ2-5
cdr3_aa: CASSPWSQGSFREQETQYF
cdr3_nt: TGTGCCAGCTCACCATGGTCTCAGGGGAGTTTTCGGGAACAAGAGACCCAGTACTTC

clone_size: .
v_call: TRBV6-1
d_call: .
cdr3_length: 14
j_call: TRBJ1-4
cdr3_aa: CASRSSTENEKLFF
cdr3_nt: TGTGCCAGCAGGTCGTCCACAGAGAATGAAAAACTGTTTTTT

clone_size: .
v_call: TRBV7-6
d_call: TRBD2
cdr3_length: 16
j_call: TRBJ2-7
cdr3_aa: CASSLSGTIAAYEQYF
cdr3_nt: TGTGCCAGCAGCTTAAGCGGGACTATAGCTGCCTACGAGCAGTACTTC

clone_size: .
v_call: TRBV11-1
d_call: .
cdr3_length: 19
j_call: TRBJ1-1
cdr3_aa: CASSLAHKWKTGDNTEAFF
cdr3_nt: TGTGCCAGCAGCTTAGCGCACAAATGGAAAACGGGCGACAACACTGAAGCTTTCTTT

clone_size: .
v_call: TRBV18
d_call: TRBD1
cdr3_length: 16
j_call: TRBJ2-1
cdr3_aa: CASSHGQGASGNEQFF
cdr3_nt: TGTGCCAGCTCGCATGGACAGGGGGCTTCTGGCAATGAGCAGTTCTTC

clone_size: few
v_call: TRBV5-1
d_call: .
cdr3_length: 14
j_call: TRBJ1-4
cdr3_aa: CASSSATYNEKLFF
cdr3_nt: TGCGCCAGCAGCTCGGCAACTTATAATGAAAAACTGTTTTTT

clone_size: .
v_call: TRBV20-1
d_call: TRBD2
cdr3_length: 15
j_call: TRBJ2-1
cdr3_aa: CSALSGTSGYNEQFF
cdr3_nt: TGCAGTGCCCTATCGGGGACTAGCGGATACAATGAGCAGTTCTTC

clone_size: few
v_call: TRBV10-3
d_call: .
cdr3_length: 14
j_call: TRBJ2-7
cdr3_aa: CAISAIGNKYEQYF
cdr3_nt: TGTGCCATCAGTGCTATAGGAAACAAGTACGAGCAGTACTTC

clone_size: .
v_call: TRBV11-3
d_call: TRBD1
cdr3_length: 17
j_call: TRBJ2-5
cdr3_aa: CASSLELGQASRETQYF
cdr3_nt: TGTGCCAGCAGCTTAGAATTGGGACAGGCCAGTCGGGAGACCCAGTACTTC

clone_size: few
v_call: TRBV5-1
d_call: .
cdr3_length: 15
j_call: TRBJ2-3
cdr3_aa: CASSLKADLTDTQYF
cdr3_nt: TGCGCCAGCAGCTTGAAAGCGGATCTCACAGATACGCAGTATTTT

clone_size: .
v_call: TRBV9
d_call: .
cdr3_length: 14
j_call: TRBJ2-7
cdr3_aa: CASSVAGFSYEQYF
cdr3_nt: TGTGCCAGCAGCGTAGCAGGGTTCTCCTACGAGCAGTACTTC

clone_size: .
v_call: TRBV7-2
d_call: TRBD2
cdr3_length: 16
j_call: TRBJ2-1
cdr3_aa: CASSLVLAGEGYEQFF
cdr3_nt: TGTGCCAGCAGCTTAGTTCTCGCGGGAGAGGGGTATGAGCAGTTCTTC